The 26 T cell receptor beta chains in this list originate from one sample, sequenced in a study of T cells in Graves' hyperthyroidism and ophthalmopathy. RNA transcripts were the template for amplifying TCR beta CDR3 regions. An initial round of RT-PCR targeting the TCR CDR3 relied on the HTBI primer set. TCRdb re-derived calls from the multiplex PCR reads in MiXCR, one entry per CDR3 protein. There are about 400,000 distinct CDR3 sequences in the sample; 14% to 15% occur only once, and 32% lies in the top ten. Sequencing was performed on blood. The receptor source for this set is a woman in her 30s with Graves' hyperthyroidism.

This clonotype turned up a few times. The chain uses TRBV19 and TRBJ2-5; TRBD2 agrees at 9 bases. The germline CDR1 and CDR2 sequences are LNHDA and SQIVND (reference sequence). The CDR3 contains 16 residues. J was trimmed by 2 bases and V by 1 base; bases with no gene match: 5. CDR3 amino acids: CASSIGGLASQETQYF. In DNA, the CDR3 is TGTGCCAGTAGTATAGGAGGACTAGCGTCTCAAGAGACCCAGTACTTC.

The rearrangement links TRBV20-1 to TRBJ2-1; D is unresolved. CDR1 DFQATT and CDR2 SNEGSKA come from the germline V gene (reference sequence). The V end was cut by 3 bases, the J end by 2 bases, with 17 bases between. The CDR3 length is 16 residues. The CDR3 sequence: CSASPHSRTAYNEQFF. In DNA, the CDR3 is TGCAGTGCTAGTCCCCACTCGCGAACCGCCTACAATGAGCAGTTCTTC.

There are many counts of this clonotype. The chain carries TRBV3-1 and TRBJ1-5; D remains ambiguous. This CDR3 is built from 13 residues. The V gene's germline CDR1 is LGHDT and CDR2 YNNKEL (reference sequence). The germline V and J ends were trimmed by 6 bases and 6 bases, with 12 bases remaining between them. The CDR3 region is CASSRTSGQPQHF. The CDR3 region has the DNA TGTGCCAGCAGTCGTACCTCGGGTCAGCCCCAGCATTTT.

This clonotype showed up many times. The chain combines TRBV12-3 or TRBV12-4 with TRBJ2-2; 8 nucleotides agree with TRBD1. Losses at the gene ends were 8 bases for V and 0 bases for J; bases not matched to a gene: 2. The CDR3 has 14 residues. CDR3 sequence (DNA): TGTGCCAGCGCGGGACAGGCGAACACCGGGGAGCTGTTTTTT. It yields the protein CASAGQANTGELFF.

This clonotype was recorded a few times. CDR3 residues: CASSYPGQGAHEQFF. The CDR3 DNA is TGCGCCAGCAGCTACCCGGGACAGGGGGCGCATGAGCAGTTCTTC. This chain links TRBV5-1 with TRBJ2-1; 12 bases are a match to TRBD1. Germline loops: CDR1 SGHRS, CDR2 YFSETQ. Trimming at V came to 3 bases and at J to 8 bases, leaving 6 bases not matched to a gene. This CDR3 has 15 amino acids.

This clonotype was observed at least ten times. The chain has TRBV28 and TRBJ2-5, with D tentatively TRBD1 (6 bases). There are 17 residues in the CDR3. Germline CDR1 MDHEN, CDR2 SYDVKM. Trimming left V 7 bases short and J 0 bases short, with 21 bases between. The CDR3, as DNA: TGTGCCAGCAAGTCGACATCTAGGGGGTCGTACCAAGAGACCCAGTACTTC. This gives the protein CASKSTSRGSYQETQYF.

This clonotype was recorded many times. The CDR3 loop reads CSALLSVYEQYF. The CDR3 DNA reads TGCAGTGCGCTGTTAAGCGTCTACGAGCAGTACTTC. This chain uses TRBV20-1 with TRBJ2-7; D not resolved. Germline V gene lookup returns CDR1 DFQATT and CDR2 SNEGSKA (reference sequence). Trimming shortened V by 6 bases and J by 3 bases, and 12 bases separated the two germline ends. CDR3 length equals 12 residues.

This clonotype occurred many times. The gene calls are TRBV2 and TRBJ2-1, with TRBD1 as a possible D gene (5 bases). V was trimmed by 6 bases and J by 0 bases, leaving 15 bases between them. Germline CDR1 and CDR2: SNHLY and FYNNEI. This CDR3 is 16 amino acids long. CDR3 sequence reads: CASSPRGASSYNEQFF. CDR3 DNA: TGTGCCAGCAGCCCAAGGGGCGCGAGCTCCTACAATGAGCAGTTCTTC.

This clonotype was detected only a few times. The chain recombines TRBV12-5 with TRBJ2-3; no definite D call. The length of the CDR3 is 12 residues. The V end lost 4 bases, the J end lost 5 bases, and 7 bases lay between the germline ends. Germline V gene sequence: CDR1 LGHNT, CDR2 FRNRAP. CDR3: CASGSLGDTQYF. In DNA, the CDR3 is TGTGCTAGTGGTTCCCTTGGAGATACGCAGTATTTT.

The chain carries TRBV29-1 and TRBJ2-7; the D gene is possibly TRBD1 (5 bases). Germline assignment: CDR1 SQVTM and CDR2 ANQGSEA. The CDR3 loop spans 16 amino acids. The germline V and J ends were trimmed by 0 bases and 0 bases, with 15 bases remaining between them. The CDR3 here is CSVEDFTAGSSYEQYF. Here the CDR3 DNA reads TGCAGCGTTGAAGACTTTACGGCAGGGTCCTCCTACGAGCAGTACTTC.

The chain combines TRBV20-1 with TRBJ2-1; TRBD2 matches at 10 bases. V lost 2 bases to trimming and J lost 3 bases; unmatched junction nucleotides: 10. This CDR3 contains 17 residues. Germline CDR1 reads DFQATT; CDR2 reads SNEGSKA (reference sequence). The CDR3 sequence: CSARFPLAGEFYNEQFF. The CDR3 region has the DNA TGCAGTGCTAGATTTCCGCTAGCGGGAGAGTTCTACAATGAGCAGTTCTTC.

The rearrangement joins TRBV5-1 to TRBJ2-7; weak D call: TRBD1 (5 bases). Germline V gene data show CDR1 as SGHRS and CDR2 as YFSETQ. The CDR3 sequence is 15 residues long. V was pared by 0 bases and J by 5 bases, with 15 bases between. CDR3 region: CASSLVGQGNHEQYF. CDR3 bases: TGCGCCAGCAGCTTGGTTGGGCAGGGCAACCACGAGCAGTACTTC.

This clonotype was seen many times. The chain has TRBV28 and TRBJ2-3, with unresolved D. Trimming left V 7 bases short and J 1 base short, with 9 bases between. This CDR3 region has 13 residues. The germline V gene has CDR1 MDHEN and CDR2 SYDVKM. CDR3 bases: TGTGCCAGCACAGGCCGGGGCACAGATACGCAGTATTTT. As protein: CASTGRGTDTQYF.

This clonotype has a handful of counts. This chain joins TRBV3-1 and TRBJ1-3; unclear D gene. Germline values: CDR1 LGHDT, CDR2 YNNKEL (reference sequence). V was shortened by 8 bases and J by 2 bases, with 13 bases between the two germline ends. This CDR3 is 14 amino acids long. The CDR3: CASAGKNPGNTIYF. Here the CDR3 DNA reads TGTGCCAGCGCGGGGAAAAACCCTGGAAACACCATATATTTT.

This clonotype was counted ten times or more. The genes are TRBV6-5 and TRBJ2-5; D is possibly TRBD1 (5 bases). CDR3 length: 13 amino acids. Trimming left V 0 bases short and J 9 bases short, with 11 bases between. Germline-derived CDR1 and CDR2 are MNHEY and SVGAGI. The CDR3 DNA follows: TGTGCCAGCAGTTACTCGGCAGGGTTGGCCCAGTACTTC. The encoded protein is CASSYSAGLAQYF.

V gene TRBV20-1 combines with J gene TRBJ2-2; TRBD1 matches at 9 bases. V was clipped by 3 bases and J by 3 bases; unmatched bases: 8. CDR1 and CDR2 from the germline V gene are DFQATT and SNEGSKA (reference sequence). The CDR3 consists of 16 residues. The DNA of the CDR3 is TGCAGTGCTAGCCCTAATGACAGGGGGTACACCGGGGAGCTGTTTTTT. Its translation: CSASPNDRGYTGELFF.

The chain joins TRBV5-1 to TRBJ1-3, with D unclear. Trimming pared 0 bases from V and 8 bases from J, leaving 18 bases between. CDR3 length: 16 amino acids. Germline-derived CDR1 and CDR2 are SGHRS and YFSETQ. CDR3 sequence (DNA): TGCGCCAGCAGCTTGGGTCCAGCGAAGAACGGAGACACCATATATTTT. Translation gives CASSLGPAKNGDTIYF.

This chain uses TRBV19 with TRBJ2-2, with TRBD1 matching 9 bases. The V segment lost 11 bases and the J segment 3 bases; nucleotides outside the gene matches: 10. The CDR3 is 15 residues long. Germline V lookup: CDR1 LNHDA, CDR2 SQIVND (reference sequence). Written as DNA, the CDR3 is TGTGCCGCCGATAGGGGACAGGGTTACACCGGGGAGCTGTTTTTT. It translates to CAADRGQGYTGELFF. Together with reference TRBV19 and TRBJ2-2, the CDR3 gives the full variable domain: DGGITQSPKYLFRKEGQNVTLSCEQNLNHDAMYWYRQDPGQGLRLIYYSQIVNDFQKGDIAEGYSVSREKKESFPLTVTSAQKNPTAFYLCAADRGQGYTGELFFGEGSRLTVL.

This clonotype has at least ten counts. This chain joins TRBV12-3 or TRBV12-4 and TRBJ1-5; TRBD1 matches 11 bases. The CDR3 has 15 residues. J gave up 4 bases and V 6 bases, and 5 bases lay outside the gene matches. Here the CDR3 DNA reads TGTGCCAGCAGCCGCGGACAGGGGGCGAATCAGCCCCAGCATTTT. As protein: CASSRGQGANQPQHF.

Many counts were recorded for this clonotype. This chain links TRBV2 with TRBJ1-2, with D hard to call. The germline V gene encodes CDR1 SNHLY and CDR2 FYNNEI. V lost 4 bases to trimming and J lost 1 base, with 13 bases between them. CDR3 length equals 15 residues. The CDR3 loop reads CASSVEGGINYGYTF. DNA for the CDR3: TGTGCCAGCAGTGTAGAGGGAGGAATTAACTATGGCTACACCTTC.

This clonotype was counted only a few times. This rearrangement joins TRBV6-2 or TRBV6-3 to TRBJ2-7; 11 bases match TRBD2. Trimming at V came to 0 bases and at J to 0 bases, leaving 10 bases not matched to a gene. CDR3 length: 19 residues. CDR1 MNHEY and CDR2 SVGEGT come from the germline V gene. The CDR3 reads CASSYSGLAGGPYSYEQYF. In DNA form, the CDR3 reads TGTGCCAGCAGTTACTCGGGTCTAGCGGGAGGACCCTACTCCTACGAGCAGTACTTC.

In this sample, this clonotype turned up a few times. An end of the junction differs from the germline gene, which may be a read error. For the CDR3, the DNA is TGCAGTGCTAGAGATTTCAGGGACTCCGGAACAGATACGCGGTATTTT. Its protein is CSARDFRDSGTDTRYF. V gene TRBV20-1 combines with J gene TRBJ2-3; possibly TRBD2 for D (6 bases). The germline V gene encodes CDR1 DFQATT and CDR2 SNEGSKA (reference sequence). The CDR3 totals 16 residues.

This clonotype appeared many times. This rearrangement joins TRBV6-1 to TRBJ1-2, with 7 bases aligning to TRBD1. The CDR3 extends over 14 amino acids. Germline values: CDR1 MNHNS, CDR2 SASEGT. After removal of 5 bases from V and 4 bases from J, the junction contained 7 bases not matched to a gene. CDR3 residues: CASSSGQSTYGYTF. The CDR3 DNA sequence: TGTGCCAGCAGTTCGGGACAGAGTACCTATGGCTACACCTTC.

This clonotype was recorded at least ten times. The DNA is omitted, as the CDR3 cannot be located on it reliably, and the CDR3 follows TCRdb's listing. This chain connects TRBV28 to TRBJ2-1. The V gene's germline CDR1 is MDHEN and CDR2 SYDVKM. Ends included, the CDR3 has 15 residues. CDR3 region: CASSSSPAEYNEQFF.

The gene calls are TRBV5-1 and TRBJ2-7; tentative D call: TRBD2 (6 bases). The CDR3 contains 15 residues. In germline, CDR1 is SGHRS, CDR2 YFSETQ. V lost 2 bases and J 3 bases, leaving 15 bases between the germline ends. CDR3 region: CASSLGTAQYYEQYF. CDR3 nucleotides: TGCGCCAGCAGCTTAGGGACTGCACAGTACTACGAGCAGTACTTC.

The rearrangement uses TRBV6-1 and TRBJ2-3; weak D call: TRBD2 (5 bases). V was clipped by 2 bases and J by 5 bases, with 11 bases between them. CDR1 and CDR2 (germline): MNHNS, SASEGT. There are 14 residues in the CDR3. The CDR3 here is CASSEFDGLDTQYF. The CDR3, as DNA: TGTGCCAGCAGTGAATTCGACGGACTAGATACGCAGTATTTT.